The text below deals with one TCR beta chain. Which antigen it targets is not known. Within one base of it there is no much larger clone, and no base qualities were kept. The data are from a study of OX40 agonist ivuxolimab in advanced cancers. Broadly, across the study: Ivuxolimab was a fully human IgG2 agonistic monoclonal antibody targeting the costimulatory receptor OX40 (CD134). Intravenous ivuxolimab was administered to patients every 2 weeks at six dose levels: 0.01, 0.1, 0.3, 1.5, 3 and 10 mg/kg. Of the roughly 54 dose-escalation patients, hepatocellular carcinoma was present in around 20, melanoma in roughly 15, renal cell carcinoma in 9 and head and neck cancer in 9. In the dose-escalation cohort, 82.7% of patients were male, and the mean age was approximately 55 years, with a range of about 23 to 90. Prior anti-PD-1, anti-PD-L1 or anti-CTLA-4 therapy was permitted, and checkpoint inhibitors had been received by about 36% of dose-escalation patients. Three dose-escalation patients achieved partial responses, one with hepatocellular carcinoma and two with cutaneous melanoma. The point of sequencing TCRbeta in the periphery was to test whether ivuxolimab changed TCR sequence diversity and drove clonal T-cell expansion. The monotherapy dose-escalation portion (N ≈ 50 patients) of the phase I ivuxolimab trial is reported in the paper. On the study overall, not on this receptor specifically: Low levels of normalized T-cell clonal expansion were also shown by some nonresponding patients. After ivuxolimab, CD8+ T cells had more expanded clones than CD4+ T cells on average. The antigen specificity of the clonally expanded peripheral T cells was not determined. In the 0.1-3.0 mg/kg groups, partial responders had among the lowest normalized peripheral clonal expansion, particularly in CD8+ T cells. At doses of 0.1 to 3.0 mg/kg, clonal expansion of both CD4+ and CD8+ T cells in blood was seen between baseline and week 6.

The CDR3 measures 15 amino acids from cysteine to phenylalanine. Just CDR3 DNA is preserved here, 45 bases in frame from base 1. V drops 0 bases and J drops 3 bases, leaving 15 bases in between. The germline V gene (reference sequence) specifies GTSNPN as CDR1 and SVGIG as CDR2. The trial excluded patients who had a history of autoimmune disease or were on systemic immunosuppression. Peripheral blood for TCR sequencing was collected from all dose cohorts at baseline, on cycle 4 day 1, and on cycle 7 day 1. Samples came from an open-label, multicenter, first-in-human phase I dose-escalation trial of ivuxolimab. The trial enrolled adults with locally advanced or metastatic head and neck squamous cell, hepatocellular, melanoma or renal cell carcinoma. Before TCR sequencing, CD4+ T cells and CD8+ T cells were sorted from peripheral blood as separate populations. For sequencing of the TCRbeta CDR3 region, genomic DNA was extracted from the sorted cells. The immunoSEQ Assay was used for sequencing of TCRbeta CDR3 regions. TCRdb's version of the immuneACCESS table is confined to in-frame rearrangements and falls short of the full clone set. An unresolved V gene accounts for under half of the shortfall where checked; the remainder is of unknown origin. This sample gives approximately 19,000 clones in total; about 88% of them show up just once. Over 8.5% of the sample is in the top ten clones.

This clonotype originated in an adult with an advanced solid tumor such as melanoma, head and neck, liver or kidney cancer. The chain is assembled from TRBV30 and TRBJ2-7; a confident D gene designation cannot be given. Sequencing was performed on CD4+ or CD8+ T cells sorted from blood, taken in a trial of the OX40 agonist ivuxolimab. The CDR3 reads CAWSVLSESGYEQYF. The DNA reads TGTGCCTGGAGTGTACTATCTGAGAGTGGCTACGAGCAGTACTTC.